A single sample is the source of the 2 T cell receptor beta chains below, sequenced in a study of PD-L1 blockade in urothelial cancer. Libraries were prepared by immunoSEQ multiplex PCR; TCRdb keeps only in-frame clonotypes and omits some of them. The repertoire holds 45,000 to 60,000 clones, with around 83% as singletons. The time point denotes: pretreatment peripheral blood. Sequencing was performed on PBMCs, taken around atezolizumab (anti-PD-L1) treatment. Receptors originate from a man in his fifties with urothelial cancer.

The chain joins TRBV7-3 to TRBJ2-7, with 8 bases aligning to TRBD2. V shed 2 bases, J shed 11 bases, and the junction held 14 bases outside the gene matches. This CDR3 comprises 15 residues. Germline V CDR1 and CDR2: SGHTA, FQGTGA. The CDR3 sequence is CASSLVRREEHHEYF. The CDR3 DNA reads TGTGCCAGCAGCTTAGTCCGGCGGGAGGAGCACCACGAGTACTTC.

V gene TRBV18 combines with J gene TRBJ2-3, with 7 bases that match TRBD2. Germline CDR1 KGHSH, CDR2 LQKENI. Trimming took 4 bases from V and 2 from J; bases not matched to a gene: 6. The CDR3 covers 15 residues. CDR3 amino acids: CASSLAGANTDTQYF. CDR3 coding DNA: TGTGCCAGCTCACTTGCGGGAGCGAACACAGATACGCAGTATTTT.